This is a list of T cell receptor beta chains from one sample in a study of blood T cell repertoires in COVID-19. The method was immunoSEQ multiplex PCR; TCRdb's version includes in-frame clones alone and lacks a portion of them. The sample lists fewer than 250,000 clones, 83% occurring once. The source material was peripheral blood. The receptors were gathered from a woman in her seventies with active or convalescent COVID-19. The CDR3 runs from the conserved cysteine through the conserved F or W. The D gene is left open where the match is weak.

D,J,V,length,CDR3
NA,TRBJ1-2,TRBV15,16,CATSRDRLDSGYGYTF
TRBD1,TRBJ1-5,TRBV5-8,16,CASSEGTGHSNQPQHF
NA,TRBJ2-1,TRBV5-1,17,CASSPLNSGSSYNEQFF
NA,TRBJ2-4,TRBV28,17,CASSTRLATLAKNIQYF
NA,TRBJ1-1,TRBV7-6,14,CASRGGGPNTEAFF
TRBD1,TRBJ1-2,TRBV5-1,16,CASSLASGQGTYGYTF
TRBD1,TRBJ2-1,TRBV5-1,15,CASSQGQRQGDEQFF
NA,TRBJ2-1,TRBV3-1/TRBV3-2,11,CASSQGGEQFF
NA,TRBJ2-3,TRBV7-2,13,CASSGNRADTQYF
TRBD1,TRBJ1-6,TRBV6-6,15,CASSYSTGGYSPLHF
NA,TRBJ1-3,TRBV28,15,CASSPPTGAGNTIYF
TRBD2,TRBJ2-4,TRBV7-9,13,CASRREGGNIQYF
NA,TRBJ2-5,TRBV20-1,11,CSARGAETQYF
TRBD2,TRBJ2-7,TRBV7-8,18,CASSLRPGLADLSYEQYF
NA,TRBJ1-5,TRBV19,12,CASSTGYQPQHF
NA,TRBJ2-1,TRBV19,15,CASKGVGNSYNEQFF
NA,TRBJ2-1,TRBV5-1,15,CASSFRSGLQNEQFF
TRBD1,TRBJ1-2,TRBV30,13,CAWSTGGSYGYTF
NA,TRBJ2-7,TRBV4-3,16,CASSQDFAGASYEQYF
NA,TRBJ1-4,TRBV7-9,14,CASRSSGVDEKLFF
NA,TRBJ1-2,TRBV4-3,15,CASSQDLQGNYGYTF
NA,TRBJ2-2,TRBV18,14,CASSPPSGTGELFF